This T cell receptor (beta chain) was sequenced for a study of vaccination effects on CD4 cells after COVID-19. Notes on the study in general: Healthy vaccinees had only 1 of 255 vaccine-induced clones cross-react with common cold coronaviruses. Clonal contraction was marked in infection- and vaccine-induced clones late after vaccination.

This clone appeared once. Its antigen remains unknown. CD4+ T cells specific for antigen were expanded with viral peptide pools by the ViraFEST assay before sequencing. Upon completion of more than eight days in culture, CD4+ T cells were isolated. Neither prior SARS-CoV-2 infection nor positive nucleocapsid antibodies were present in the vaccine recipients. The culture medium for two million PBMC per well included around 9.3 IU/ml IL-2 and around 9.8 ug/ml peptides. The repertoire was sequenced with immunoSEQ multiplex PCR; TCRdb's copy has only in-frame clones and lacks some. The table includes approximately 50,000 clones, 75% to 85% detected once. The CDR3 runs to 17 residues. Germline CDR1 and CDR2: SNHLY and FYNNEI. V lost 5 bases and J lost 5; bases outside the gene matches: 14.

The V call is TRBV2, the J call TRBJ2-3; TRBD1 matches at 9 bases. Specimen: CD4+ T cells from PBMCs cultured with HCoV-OC43 spike peptides, collected before COVID-19 vaccination. The subset: HCoV-OC43 spike overlapping peptide pool stimulation. This clonotype was sampled from a human donor who received a COVID-19 vaccine. CDR3: CASSFRIGQGSLDTQYF. The CDR3 nucleotides read TGTGCCAGCAGTTTCCGCATCGGACAGGGGAGTTTAGATACGCAGTATTTT.